A single sample gave rise to the 9 T cell receptor beta chains below, sequenced in a study of cytomegalovirus exposure and HLA in healthy donors. Both 60 Vbeta primers and 13 Jbeta primers went into the PCR. TCRdb keeps only in-frame clones here, not all; method: immunoSEQ multiplex PCR. In the table there are 200,000 to 250,000 clones, over 65% of which are singletons. The sequenced material came from PBMCs. These receptors were obtained from a woman aged 60 to 75 in good health and CMV-seropositive.

This clone came up a few times. The gene calls are TRBV6-1 and TRBJ1-4; a weak D match, TRBD1 (5 bases). This CDR3 is built from 13 residues. Germline CDR1 is MNHNS and CDR2 is SASEGT. V was clipped by 1 base and J by 11 bases, with 11 bases between them. CDR3 coding DNA: TGTGCCAGCAGTGAAGTGGGGGGGTGGAAACTGTTTTTT. It codes for CASSEVGGWKLFF.

The chain employs TRBV20-1 and TRBJ2-5; D uncertain. TRBJ2-7 explains the end of the DNA better; the J call may be wrong. The CDR3 is 10 residues long. Germline CDR1 and CDR2: DFQATT and SNEGSKA (reference sequence). The CDR3 sequence is CSAFIYEQYF. CDR3 nucleotides: TGCAGTGCTTTTATCTACGAGCAGTACTTC.

The V and J genes are TRBV5-1 and TRBJ2-7; possible D gene TRBD2, 5 bases. The germline CDR1 and CDR2 sequences are SGHRS and YFSETQ. Trimming left V 0 bases short and J 0 bases short, with 10 bases between. The CDR3 has 15 residues. The CDR3 region is CASSLVEAGSYEQYF. The DNA for the CDR3 is TGCGCCAGCAGCTTGGTCGAGGCGGGCTCCTACGAGCAGTACTTC.

The J gene is TRBJ2-7, the V gene TRBV5-1; 11 bases align to TRBD1. Germline CDR1 is SGHRS and CDR2 is YFSETQ. The CDR3 has 14 amino acids. After removal of 0 bases from V and 5 bases from J, the junction contained 1 base not matched to a gene. The CDR3 region has the DNA TGCGCCAGCAGCTTGGGGACAGGGGGCGACGAGCAGTACTTC. Protein sequence: CASSLGTGGDEQYF.

This clone was recorded only once. CDR3 bases: TGCAGCGGGGAGGTCGGGAGGGCCACCGGGGAGCTGTTTTTT. Encoded protein: CSGEVGRATGELFF. The rearrangement joins TRBV29-1 to TRBJ2-2; 8 positions match TRBD2. Germline-derived CDR1 and CDR2 are SQVTM and ANQGSEA. The CDR3 covers 14 residues. With V trimmed by 7 bases and J by 4 bases, 8 bases remained unmatched.

This clone has only a few counts. The chain carries TRBV5-1 and TRBJ1-2; D is undetermined. Germline V lookup: CDR1 SGHRS, CDR2 YFSETQ. The CDR3 has 15 amino acids. V lost 1 base to trimming and J lost 8 bases, with 18 bases between them. The CDR3 region is CASSLMGQNFGGYTF. The CDR3 DNA reads as TGCGCCAGCAGCTTGATGGGCCAGAACTTCGGCGGCTACACCTTC. Supplemented by reference TRBV5-1 and TRBJ1-2, the full variable domain reads KAGVTQTPRYLIKTRGQQVTLSCSPISGHRSVSWYQQTPGQGLQFLFEYFSETQRNKGNFPGRFSGRQFSNSRSEMNVSTLELGDSALYLCASSLMGQNFGGYTFGSGTRLTVV.

In its sample, this clone was seen a few times. At one end the junction does not follow the germline gene, possibly because of a read error. V and J are TRBV7-9 and TRBJ2-4; 7 positions agree with TRBD1. Per germline, CDR1 SEHNR and CDR2 FQNEAQ (reference sequence). The CDR3 is 15 residues long. Here the CDR3 DNA reads TGTTCCAGCAGCTTTCTGACAGGGTACGAAAACATTCAGTACTTC. Translated: CSSSFLTGYENIQYF.

The chain recombines TRBV4-3 with TRBJ1-2, with D tentatively TRBD1 (6 bases). Germline CDR1 LGHNA, CDR2 YSLEER. Trimming took off 0 bases at V and 2 bases at J, with 10 bases between the two ends. This CDR3 has 15 residues. The CDR3 DNA reads TGCGCCAGCAGCCAAGACAGGGGACAAAACTATGGCTACACCTTC. Amino acid sequence: CASSQDRGQNYGYTF.

CDR3 loop: CASSYMAASNAAQYF. In DNA form, the CDR3 reads TGTGCCAGCAGTTACATGGCAGCCTCGAATGCGGCCCAGTACTTC. The chain uses TRBV6-5 and TRBJ2-5, with D unresolved. CDR1 and CDR2 from the germline V gene are MNHEY and SVGAGI. V was shortened by 2 bases and J by 9 bases, with 19 bases between the two germline ends. The CDR3 is 15 amino acids.